A selection of T cell receptor beta chains follows, all from one sample in a study of T cell changes during pregnancy in multiple sclerosis. The table came from immunoSEQ multiplex PCR; TCRdb's copy has only in-frame clones and leaves some out. The data hold around 64,000 clones, with around nine tenths observed a single time. Sequenced here: CD4+ T cells from peripheral blood mononuclear cells, sampled after pregnancy. The receptors stem from a female donor with multiple sclerosis, enrolled in a pregnancy study. The CDR3 runs from the conserved cysteine through the conserved F or W. Fields, in order: J gene, D gene, clone size, V gene, CDR3 protein, CDR3 DNA. A D gene is named only where the DNA matches it firmly. For some rows the clone size is stated as once, few or many, or as a class when expanded; others skip it.

TRBJ1-1 TRBD1 - TRBV2 CASSSDRTGHTEAFF TGTGCCAGCAGCTCAGACAGGACAGGTCATACTGAAGCTTTCTTT
TRBJ1-5 TRBD1 - TRBV19 CASSTTGINQPQHF TGTGCCAGTAGTACGACAGGGATCAATCAGCCCCAGCATTTT
TRBJ2-5 - - TRBV11-2 CASSTWLQETQYF TGTGCCAGCAGCACGTGGCTCCAAGAGACCCAGTACTTC
TRBJ2-5 TRBD1 - TRBV19 CASSVDREETQYF TGTGCCAGTAGTGTAGACAGGGAAGAGACCCAGTACTTC
TRBJ2-7 - - TRBV12-5 CASGKGGPYEQYF TGTGCTAGTGGAAAAGGAGGGCCCTACGAGCAGTACTTC
TRBJ2-7 - - TRBV30 CAWSVRGGPSEQYF TGTGCCTGGAGTGTGAGGGGGGGACCATCCGAGCAGTACTTC
TRBJ1-5 TRBD1 - TRBV7-8 CASSLGGTVNQPQHF TGTGCCAGCAGCTTAGGGGGGACAGTAAATCAGCCCCAGCATTTT
TRBJ2-3 TRBD2 once TRBV2 CASSEGLAADTQYF TGTGCCAGCAGTGAAGGACTAGCAGCAGATACGCAGTATTTT
TRBJ1-4 - - TRBV5-5 CASSSPGGRNEKLFF TGTGCCAGCAGCTCCCCCGGGGGTCGGAATGAAAAACTGTTTTTT
TRBJ1-3 - - TRBV6-5 CASSGHTGSTIYF TGTGCCAGCAGTGGGCACACGGGAAGCACCATATATTTT
TRBJ2-2 TRBD2 - TRBV4-1 CASSQEAGGRSSYTGELFF TGCGCCAGCAGCCAAGAGGCGGGGGGGCGGTCTTCTTACACCGGGGAGCTGTTTTTT
TRBJ1-3 - few TRBV27 CASAFSSGNTIYF TGTGCCAGCGCGTTTAGCTCTGGAAACACCATATATTTT
TRBJ2-1 - - TRBV7-9 CASSSPGGTHNEQFF TGTGCCAGCAGCTCGCCCGGCGGGACTCACAATGAGCAGTTCTTC
TRBJ1-1 TRBD1 - TRBV6-5 CASAGQGVSNTEAFF TGTGCCAGCGCTGGACAGGGCGTTTCGAACACTGAAGCTTTCTTT
TRBJ2-1 TRBD2 - TRBV30 CACQTGTSGLGLENEQFF TGTGCCTGTCAAACCGGGACTAGCGGGCTGGGCTTGGAGAATGAGCAGTTCTTC
TRBJ1-5 TRBD1 - TRBV27 CASSLFRDSNQPQHF TGTGCCAGCAGTCTATTCCGGGACAGTAATCAGCCCCAGCATTTT
TRBJ2-1 - few TRBV7-2 CASSLRWRDEQFF TGTGCCAGCAGCCTCAGGTGGCGGGATGAGCAGTTCTTC
TRBJ2-5 - - TRBV28 CASSPQGGEETQYF TGTGCCAGCAGTCCCCAGGGCGGGGAAGAGACCCAGTACTTC
TRBJ1-1 - - TRBV19 CASSQGQNTEAFF TGTGCCAGTAGTCAGGGACAGAACACTGAAGCTTTCTTT
TRBJ1-1 - - TRBV27 CASSLTGRNTEAFF TGTGCCAGCAGTTTAACAGGGAGGAACACTGAAGCTTTCTTT
TRBJ2-3 - - TRBV10-1 CASSTSTDTQYF TGCGCCAGCAGTACTAGCACAGATACGCAGTATTTT
TRBJ2-1 - - TRBV11-2 CASSSLLVSYNEQFF TGTGCCAGCAGCTCGTTACTAGTCTCCTACAATGAGCAGTTCTTC
TRBJ1-3 TRBD1 - TRBV2 CASSEGQGALGNTIYF TGTGCCAGCAGTGAAGGACAGGGGGCTCTAGGAAACACCATATATTTT
TRBJ2-1 TRBD2 - TRBV2 CASSEGAGVGYNEQFF TGTGCCAGCAGTGAGGGAGCGGGAGTTGGCTACAATGAGCAGTTCTTC
TRBJ1-6 - - TRBV7-3 CASSHRVPGSPLHF TGTGCCAGCAGCCACAGGGTGCCCGGATCACCCCTCCACTTT
TRBJ2-1 TRBD2 - TRBV30 CAWSDGSGSIYEQFF TGTGCCTGGAGTGATGGGAGCGGGAGTATATATGAGCAGTTCTTC
TRBJ2-2 - - TRBV5-4 CASSSEGNTGELFF TGTGCCAGCAGCTCTGAGGGGAACACCGGGGAGCTGTTTTTT
TRBJ2-5 TRBD2 - TRBV19 CASRTSSGRRETQYF TGTGCCAGTAGAACCTCTAGCGGGAGAAGAGAGACCCAGTACTTC
TRBJ2-6 TRBD1 - TRBV9 CASSADRAGANVLTF TGTGCCAGCAGCGCGGACAGGGCTGGGGCCAACGTCCTGACTTTC
TRBJ2-7 TRBD2 - TRBV10-2 CASSGPSGRALNEQYF TGCGCCAGCAGTGGCCCGAGCGGGAGGGCCTTAAACGAGCAGTACTTC
TRBJ2-7 - - TRBV5-1 CASSLALDSVEQYF TGCGCCAGCAGCTTGGCCCTGGACAGTGTCGAGCAGTACTTC
TRBJ2-5 TRBD2 once TRBV11-3 CASSLVATSGEETQYF TGTGCCAGCAGCTTAGTGGCGACTAGCGGGGAAGAGACCCAGTACTTC
TRBJ1-1 - - TRBV2 CARTKDTEAFF TGTGCCAGGACAAAAGACACTGAAGCTTTCTTT
TRBJ2-1 TRBD2 - TRBV30 CAWMPGGGTNEQFF TGTGCCTGGATGCCAGGCGGGGGGACCAATGAGCAGTTCTTC
TRBJ1-2 TRBD1 - TRBV15 CATSRDTGGYGYTF TGTGCCACCAGCAGAGATACAGGGGGCTATGGCTACACCTTC
TRBJ2-6 - - TRBV11-2 CASSLAWPGANVLTF TGTGCCAGCAGCCTAGCGTGGCCTGGGGCCAACGTCCTGACTTTC
TRBJ2-7 - - TRBV7-9 CASSLLVSYEQYF TGTGCCAGCAGCTTACTGGTTAGCTACGAGCAGTACTTC
TRBJ1-5 TRBD1 - TRBV28 CASSLGTGYQPQHF TGTGCCAGCAGTCTCGGGACAGGGTATCAGCCCCAGCATTTT
TRBJ2-7 - - TRBV29-1 CSVEAGPYEQYF TGCAGCGTTGAGGCAGGGCCATACGAGCAGTACTTC
TRBJ2-1 TRBD2 - TRBV18 CASSPQASGRGEQFF TGTGCCAGCTCACCACAGGCTAGCGGGAGGGGTGAGCAGTTCTTC
TRBJ1-2 TRBD1 - TRBV7-2 CASSFLPRDRGWGYTF TGTGCCAGCAGCTTTCTACCCCGGGACAGGGGATGGGGCTACACCTTC
TRBJ1-2 - - TRBV30 CAWSVRRGGLNYGYTF TGTGCCTGGAGTGTAAGGCGTGGAGGGCTTAACTATGGCTACACCTTC
TRBJ1-5 - - TRBV27 CASSSTRREPQHF TGTGCCAGCAGTTCGACCCGGAGGGAGCCCCAGCATTTT
TRBJ2-7 TRBD2 - TRBV5-4 CASRPGGGGSYEQYF TGTGCCAGCCGACCCGGAGGCGGGGGATCCTACGAGCAGTACTTC